These 27 T cell receptor beta chains originate from one sample sequenced in a study of T cell repertoires in cytomegalovirus infection. TCRdb passed the reads through MiXCR, listing each CDR3 protein once. The table has approximately 990,000 distinct CDR3 sequences, 31% seen once. Their antigens are not known. The input for sequencing was cultured CD8+ T cells from PBMCs, taken from culture after CMV antigen stimulation. The receptors come from a human donor in good health (CMV status not recorded). Some clones in this sample may be carry-over from other donors' samples.

The CDR3 coding sequence is TGTGCCAGCAGCACCATTCTAGACTCTGGAAACACCATATATTTT. Translation gives CASSTILDSGNTIYF. The gene calls are TRBV7-9 and TRBJ1-3; D uncertain. This CDR3 contains 15 residues. V shed 5 bases and J shed 0 bases, with 11 bases lying between them. Germline CDR1 is SEHNR and CDR2 is FQNEAQ (reference sequence).

The chain is built from TRBV3-1 and TRBJ2-1, with D maybe TRBD1 (6 bases). This CDR3 has 12 residues. The germline CDR1 and CDR2 sequences are LGHDT and YNNKEL (reference sequence). V lost 7 bases and J lost 15, with 19 bases in between. The DNA for the CDR3 is TGTGCCAGCACCTCAGGGGATGTCCGGGTGTTCTTC. Encoded protein: CASTSGDVRVFF.

A few counts support this clonotype. V usage is TRBV28 and J usage is TRBJ2-7; 12 bases align to TRBD2. Germline V gene lookup returns CDR1 MDHEN and CDR2 SYDVKM. V was pared by 6 bases and J by 6 bases, with 3 bases of the junction left unmatched. CDR3 length equals 13 residues. Here the CDR3 reads CASRPSGGVEQYV. The CDR3 DNA follows: TGTGCCAGCAGGCCTAGCGGGGGGGTCGAGCAGTACGTC.

This clonotype was seen many times. This chain uses TRBV12-3 or TRBV12-4 with TRBJ2-1; no definite D call. There are 15 residues in the CDR3. Trimming took 0 bases from V and 8 from J, leaving 14 bases between them. DNA of the CDR3: TGTGCCAGCAGTTTAGCGGTAGGGCTGCAGGATGAGCAGTTCTTC. Amino acids: CASSLAVGLQDEQFF.

This chain links TRBV7-9 with TRBJ2-7; perhaps D is TRBD1 or TRBD2 (7 bases each). Germline V gives CDR1 SEHNR, CDR2 FQNEAQ (reference sequence). This CDR3 comprises 16 residues. V was trimmed by 4 bases and J by 0 bases, leaving 16 bases between them. CDR3 coding DNA: TGTGCCAGCAGCTCGACAGGGACTACCAGCTCCTACGAGCAGTACTTC. Translating gives CASSSTGTTSSYEQYF.

This sequence joins TRBV4-1 and TRBJ2-2; no reliable D call. Trimming removed 3 bases from V and 6 bases from J, with 11 bases in between. This CDR3 contains 14 residues. Germline values: CDR1 MGHRA, CDR2 YSYEKL. CDR3 loop: CASSHAQASGELFF. DNA for the CDR3: TGCGCCAGCAGCCATGCCCAGGCATCCGGGGAGCTGTTTTTT.

This clonotype was found many times. The chain has TRBV27 and TRBJ1-1; 7 nucleotides line up with TRBD1. In germline, CDR1 is MNHEY, CDR2 SMNVEV (reference sequence). CDR3 length: 16 residues. The junction had 12 bases not matched to a gene; V was cut back by 8 bases and J by 0 bases. CDR3 region: CASHRGGGRMNTEAFF. DNA for the CDR3: TGTGCCAGCCACAGGGGAGGAGGGCGTATGAACACTGAAGCTTTCTTT.

This clonotype was seen a few times. The rearrangement uses TRBV19 and TRBJ2-3; 7 bases map to TRBD2. Germline values: CDR1 LNHDA, CDR2 SQIVND (reference sequence). There are 15 residues in the CDR3. V shed 1 base, J shed 2 bases, and the junction held 3 bases outside the gene matches. The CDR3 sequence is CASSIVGTNTDTQYF. CDR3 coding DNA: TGTGCCAGTAGTATAGTTGGGACTAACACAGATACGCAGTATTTT.

CDR3 DNA: TGTGCCAGCAGCCTGGGGGTCGGGGGGCCTCGAACTGAAGCTTTCTTT. This codes for CASSLGVGGPRTEAFF. The rearrangement uses TRBV27 and TRBJ1-1, with a possible D match to TRBD1 (6 bases). V was shortened by 6 bases and J by 5 bases, with 22 bases between the two germline ends. Looked up from germline, CDR1 is MNHEY and CDR2 is SMNVEV (reference sequence). This CDR3 spans 16 amino acids.

This clonotype was found a few times. V gene TRBV6-5 combines with J gene TRBJ2-1; TRBD1 matches 7 bases. With V trimmed by 5 bases and J by 0 bases, 7 bases remained unmatched. The germline V gene has CDR1 MNHEY and CDR2 SVGAGI. The CDR3 is made up of 16 amino acids. Here the CDR3 DNA reads TGTGCCAGCAGTCTCCTGGGACAGAGCTCCTACAATGAGCAGTTCTTC. Translation: CASSLLGQSSYNEQFF.

The V call is TRBV7-9, the J call TRBJ1-1; 11 bases agree with TRBD1. J was trimmed by 5 bases and V by 5 bases; bases with no gene match: 7. The CDR3 sequence is 15 residues long. Germline V gene sequence: CDR1 SEHNR, CDR2 FQNEAQ (reference sequence). The CDR3 nucleotides are TGTGCCAGCAGCCCACCGGGACAGGGGGGGACTGAAGCTTTCTTT. It is translated as CASSPPGQGGTEAFF.

The V gene is TRBV12-3 or TRBV12-4, the J gene TRBJ2-5; either TRBD1 or TRBD2 may supply D (6 bases each). Trimming took 7 bases from V and 5 from J, leaving 20 bases between them. CDR3 size: 15 residues. The CDR3, as DNA: TGTGCCAGCACAACTCGGTGGCAGGGGAGGGAGACCCAGTACTTC. Protein product: CASTTRWQGRETQYF.

This clonotype was seen a handful of times. The chain links TRBV24-1 to TRBJ2-4; 9 bases line up with TRBD1. Trimming took 1 base from V and 0 from J; bases not matched to a gene: 3. The germline CDR1 and CDR2 sequences are KGHDR and SFDVKD. The CDR3 has 17 residues. CDR3 in amino acids: CATSDLRTGAAKNIQYF. CDR3 DNA: TGTGCCACCAGTGATTTAAGGACAGGGGCAGCCAAAAACATTCAGTACTTC.

This clonotype came up a few times. The chain carries TRBV5-6 and TRBJ2-5, with unresolved D. CDR3 size: 16 residues. Germline CDR1 SGHDT, CDR2 YYEEEE. Between the trimmed V and J ends, which lost 0 bases and 2 bases, there was a span of 14 bases. The CDR3 loop is CASSLAGQFQQETQYF. The CDR3 nucleotides are TGTGCCAGCAGCTTGGCCGGGCAATTTCAGCAAGAGACCCAGTACTTC.

The rearrangement links TRBV2 to TRBJ2-1, with D possibly being TRBD1 or TRBD2 (5 bases each). The germline V and J ends were trimmed by 6 bases and 3 bases, with 15 bases remaining between them. CDR3 length: 15 residues. Germline V gene sequence: CDR1 SNHLY, CDR2 FYNNEI. In DNA form, the CDR3 reads TGTGCCAGCAGCCCGGGACCAGAAAACTACAATGAGCAGTTCTTC. Protein: CASSPGPENYNEQFF.

A single count supports this clonotype. The chain recombines TRBV6-1 with TRBJ1-4, with 7 bases fitting TRBD1. V shed 5 bases, J shed 8 bases, and the junction held 8 bases outside the gene matches. CDR3 size: 14 residues. The germline V gene has CDR1 MNHNS and CDR2 SASEGT. CDR3 in amino acids: CASSMTGTGEKLFF. The CDR3 DNA is TGTGCCAGCAGTATGACAGGGACCGGGGAAAAACTGTTTTTT.

This clonotype has ten or more counts. The germline gene is not matched at one end of the junction; a read error may be the cause. The rearrangement uses TRBV6-1 and TRBJ2-3, with D perhaps TRBD1 or TRBD2 (6 bases each). Germline-derived CDR1 and CDR2 are MNHNS and SASEGT. The CDR3 extends over 17 amino acids. This chain's CDR3 is CASSDRSLWGDTNTQYF. The CDR3 DNA sequence: TGTGCCAGCAGTGATAGGAGTCTGTGGGGGGACACAAATACGCAGTATTTT.

J is TRBJ2-1 and V is TRBV12-3 or TRBV12-4; 7 bases align to TRBD1. This CDR3 is built from 15 residues. Trimming took 5 bases from V and 4 from J; bases not matched to a gene: 8. CDR3 DNA sequence: TGTGCCAGCAGTCTCTGGACAGGAGTTTACAATGAGCAGTTCTTC. Translating gives CASSLWTGVYNEQFF.

This clonotype came up a few times. The CDR3 region is CASSLVPSGSPYEQYF. CDR3 sequence (DNA): TGTGCCAGCAGCTTAGTACCTAGCGGGAGTCCCTACGAGCAGTACTTC. The V gene is TRBV7-6, the J gene TRBJ2-7, with 10 positions matching TRBD2. Unmatched junction bases numbered 5, after V lost 1 base and J lost 2 bases. Germline assignment: CDR1 SGHVS and CDR2 FNYEAQ. The CDR3 extends over 16 amino acids.

The rearrangement joins TRBV6-1 to TRBJ1-5; maybe TRBD1 (6 bases). Trimming took 8 bases from V and 4 from J, leaving 18 bases between them. CDR3 length: 15 residues. CDR1 and CDR2 from the germline V gene are MNHNS and SASEGT. CDR3 residues: CASSWTAEKNQPQHF. CDR3 DNA: TGTGCCAGCTCATGGACAGCAGAAAAAAATCAGCCCCAGCATTTT.

The chain combines TRBV6-6 with TRBJ2-4; D unclear. CDR1 is MNHNY, CDR2 SVGAGI, per germline (reference sequence). Trimming took off 2 bases at V and 1 base at J, with 9 bases between the two ends. There are 15 residues in the CDR3. CDR3 protein: CASSYVPVAKNIQYF. CDR3 coding DNA: TGTGCCAGCAGTTACGTCCCGGTGGCCAAAAACATTCAGTACTTC.

The chain links TRBV12-5 to TRBJ2-3, with a tentative D call TRBD2 (5 bases). The germline V gene encodes CDR1 LGHNT and CDR2 FRNRAP. The CDR3 is made up of 15 amino acids. The V end lost 6 bases, the J end lost 0 bases, and 13 bases lay between the germline ends. The CDR3 is CASGSDFQSTDTQYF. The DNA for the CDR3 is TGTGCTAGTGGCTCGGACTTCCAAAGCACAGATACGCAGTATTTT. Complete variable domain (other parts from reference TRBV12-5 and TRBJ2-3): DARVTQTPRHKVTEMGQEVTMRCQPILGHNTVFWYRQTMMQGLELLAYFRNRAPLDDSGMPKDRFSAEMPDATLATLKIQPSEPRDSAVYFCASGSDFQSTDTQYFGPGTRLTVL.

At least ten counts were recorded for this clonotype. The V call is TRBV7-6, the J call TRBJ2-7; D gene unclear. Germline V gives CDR1 SGHVS, CDR2 FNYEAQ. Trimming removed 4 bases at V and 7 bases at J, with 14 bases between. The CDR3 sequence is 13 residues long. The CDR3 nucleotides are TGTGCCAGCAGCTCGCCGATGTTACGGGAGCAGTACTTC. It translates to CASSSPMLREQYF. Based on the CDR3 plus reference TRBV7-6 and TRBJ2-7, the full variable domain is GAGVSQSPRYKVTKRGQDVALRCDPISGHVSLYWYRQALGQGPEFLTYFNYEAQQDKSGLPNDRFSAERPEGSISTLTIQRTEQRDSAMYRCASSSPMLREQYFGPGTRLTVT.

This clonotype was observed a few times. The chain combines TRBV6-1 with TRBJ1-2; 11 nucleotides line up with TRBD1. The CDR3 is made up of 15 amino acids. Germline V gives CDR1 MNHNS, CDR2 SASEGT. V gave up 2 bases and J gave up 3 bases; unmatched junction bases: 2. The CDR3 DNA follows: TGTGCCAGCAGTGAAAGGACAGGGGGCCACTATGGCTACACCTTC. Protein product: CASSERTGGHYGYTF.

In regard to this clonotype: A much larger clone lies one base from this, so it may be a read error. The chain couples TRBV7-6 to TRBJ2-7; 9 bases are shared with TRBD2. CDR3 length: 14 amino acids. Germline V lookup: CDR1 SGHVS, CDR2 FNYEAQ. Written as DNA, the CDR3 is TGTGTCAGCAGCGTACGCGGGGGGGGCTACGAGCAGTACTTC. This translates into CVSSVRGGGYEQYF.

This clonotype was seen only a few times. The rearrangement joins TRBV12-3 or TRBV12-4 to TRBJ1-1; maybe TRBD1 (5 bases). CDR3 length: 13 amino acids. V was cut by 10 bases and J by 5 bases, with 17 bases left in between. The CDR3 spells CANPGGGGTEAFF. The CDR3 region has the DNA TGTGCCAATCCGGGTGGGGGGGGGACTGAAGCTTTCTTT.

The sample holds many counts of this clonotype. The chain links TRBV4-1 to TRBJ2-5, with TRBD2 as a possible D gene (7 bases). Germline V gives CDR1 MGHRA, CDR2 YSYEKL. V was cut by 0 bases and J by 7 bases, with 21 bases left in between. CDR3 size: 17 residues. This CDR3 is CASSQDPPGGPYWTQYF. CDR3 DNA: TGCGCCAGCAGCCAAGACCCCCCCGGGGGGCCCTATTGGACCCAGTACTTC.